This T cell receptor (beta chain) was identified during a study of vaccination effects on CD4 cells after COVID-19. Study-wide context: ViraFEST assay sequencing came after antigen-specific CD4+ T cells were expanded with viral peptide pools. There were a couple of convalescent patients who gave samples 16 days and one week before vaccination. Study-wide results and limits: Marked clonal contraction was seen in infection- and vaccine-induced clones late after vaccination.

The V end lost 0 bases, the J end lost 2 bases, and 15 bases lay between the germline ends. Germline V CDR1 and CDR2: LGHNA, YNFKEQ. CDR3 length: 17 amino acids. This clone was seen a handful of times. Its antigen is unidentified. CD4+ T cells were isolated after less than 13 days of culture. Infection dated between March and December 2020, before the Alpha, Beta and Delta variants reached the United States. Method: immunoSEQ multiplex PCR; TCRdb's copy keeps in-frame clones and lacks some. This sample yields approximately 60,000 clones, of which approximately 72% are seen a single time; less than 25% belongs to the top ten.

This TCR derives from a human donor who had a prior SARS-CoV-2 infection. The chain couples TRBV4-2 to TRBJ2-3; maybe TRBD1 (6 bases). Source: CD4+ T cells from PBMCs cultured without peptide, taken before COVID-19 vaccination. CDR3: CASSQEARGSPTDTQYF. The CDR3 DNA is TGTGCCAGCAGCCAAGAAGCAAGGGGGAGCCCCACAGATACGCAGTATTTT.